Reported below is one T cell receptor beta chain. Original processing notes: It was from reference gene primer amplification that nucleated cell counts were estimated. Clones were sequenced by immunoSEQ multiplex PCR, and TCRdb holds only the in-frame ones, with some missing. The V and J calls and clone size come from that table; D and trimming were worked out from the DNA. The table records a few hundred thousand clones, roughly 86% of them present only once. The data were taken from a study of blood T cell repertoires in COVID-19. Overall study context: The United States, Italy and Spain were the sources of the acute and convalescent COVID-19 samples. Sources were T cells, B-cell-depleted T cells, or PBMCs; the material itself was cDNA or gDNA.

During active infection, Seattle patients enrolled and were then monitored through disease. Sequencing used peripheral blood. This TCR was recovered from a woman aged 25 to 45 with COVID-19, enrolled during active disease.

The CDR3 here is CAEDLGNYGYTF. CDR3 nucleotides: TGTGCCGAGGATCTGGGTAACTATGGCTACACCTTC. The chain joins TRBV30 to TRBJ1-2; D uncertain. The CDR3 extends over 12 amino acids. Germline V gene data show CDR1 as GTSNPN and CDR2 as SVGIG (reference sequence). The V end lost 8 bases, the J end lost 1 base, and 11 bases lay between the germline ends.